This T cell receptor beta chain stems from a study of cytomegalovirus exposure and HLA in healthy donors. The wider study: Genotyping of nearly 400 donors showed that approximately 83% belonged to the Caucasian-associated ancestry cluster.

Notes on this clone: The antigen remains unidentified.

The CDR3 runs to 15 residues. V trimming: 4 bases; J trimming: 1 base; junction bases outside the gene matches: 2. CDR1 and CDR2 (germline): SGHNT, YYREEE (reference sequence). Primers for the PCR totalled 60 Vbeta and 13 Jbeta. Using immunoSEQ multiplex PCR, the repertoire was profiled, and TCRdb retains in-frame clones only, with some absent. The sample includes 65,000 to 95,000 clones, more than 70% seen only once; the top ten take roughly 2.6%. Overall study findings and caveats: Productive rates of about 90% or about 30% were seen for most TCR beta V segments in an earlier analysis. Reportedly, cytomegalovirus status was diagnosed with high sensitivity and specificity.

This TCR came from a male donor in good health and CMV-seropositive. Sequenced material: PBMCs. This chain uses TRBV5-4 with TRBJ2-2, with 9 bases lining up with TRBD2. The CDR3 is CASSKTSGNTGELFF. In DNA form, the CDR3 reads TGTGCCAGCAGCAAGACTAGCGGGAACACCGGGGAGCTGTTTTTT. Full variable domain (remainder filled in from reference TRBV5-4 and TRBJ2-2): ETGVTQSPTHLIKTRGQQVTLRCSSQSGHNTVSWYQQALGQGPQFIFQYYREEENGRGNFPPRFSGLQFPNYSSELNVNALELDDSALYLCASSKTSGNTGELFFGEGSRLTVL.